The present T cell receptor (beta chain) was sequenced within a study of response to subunit inactivated influenza vaccine. TCRdb processed the RT-PCR reads anew with MiXCR; each CDR3 protein has one entry. The sample lists around 570,000 distinct CDR3 sequences, approximately 10% seen once, with 11% in the top ten. V lost 4 bases, J lost 1 base, and 12 bases lay in between. This CDR3 is 16 amino acids long. CDR1 and CDR2 from the germline V gene are KGHDR and SFDVKD. This clonotype was observed a few times. The data were also submitted as part of a second study, on T cells expressing NK-cell markers. That work contributes: Researchers built TCR beta cDNA using 5'RACE template switching with UMIs. Repertoire data for TCR beta were derived from sorted T cells (CD3+CD56+NKG2C+, CD3+CD56+NKG2C- and CD3+CD56-NKG2C+). HCMV seropositivity marked most of the eight sequenced donors; one was seronegative. Certain NKG2C+ T cell clones were expanded, and their HCMV specificity remained unclear.

The source material was PBMCs from blood, sampled on the day of vaccination. The TCR was taken from a man in his fifties or sixties who received an inactivated influenza vaccine. The V and J genes are TRBV24-1 and TRBJ2-2; a weak D match, TRBD1 (6 bases). CDR3 in amino acids: CATSDPRQVNTGELFF. The CDR3 DNA reads TGTGCCACCAGTGACCCTCGACAGGTGAACACCGGGGAGCTGTTTTTT.